A selection of T cell receptor beta chains follows, all from one sample in a study of T cells after yellow fever vaccination. TCRdb re-called the 5' RACE reads with MiXCR, one entry per CDR3 protein. The sample consists of hundreds of thousands of distinct CDR3 sequences, less than 4.5% of them appearing once. The sequences come from PBMCs, collected on the day of the yellow fever booster vaccination. Receptors were obtained from a man younger than 30 who received the YFV17D yellow fever vaccine. The CDR3 runs from the conserved cysteine through the conserved F or W. Each record gives: clone size, CDR3 length, J gene, V gene, D gene, CDR3 DNA, CDR3 protein. D genes are given only for firm matches. A row's size may be missing; if present it is once, few, many or a size class.

>.|14|TRBJ1-5|TRBV6-6|TRBD1
TGTGCCAGCAGTGATCTTACAGGGGTTCAGCCCCAGCATTTT
CASSDLTGVQPQHF
>.|17|TRBJ1-1|TRBV24-1|.
TGTGCCACCAGTGATTTGAAGACAGCCGGAACGGGCACTGAAGCTTTCTTT
CATSDLKTAGTGTEAFF
>.|14|TRBJ2-2|TRBV11-1|.
TGTGCCAGCAGCCCGGGATCCTACACCGGGGAGCTGTTTTTT
CASSPGSYTGELFF
>many|14|TRBJ2-3|TRBV20-1|TRBD2
TGCAGTGCTTTCACTAGCGGGGGCACAGATACGCAGTATTTT
CSAFTSGGTDTQYF
>many|14|TRBJ2-3|TRBV5-1|.
TGCGCCAGCAGCCCTGACAGGATCACAGATACGCAGTATTTT
CASSPDRITDTQYF
>many|12|TRBJ2-7|TRBV7-8|TRBD1
TGTGCCAGCAGCTTAACAGGGGAAGAGCAGTACTTC
CASSLTGEEQYF
>many|15|TRBJ1-1|TRBV10-2|TRBD1
TGCGCCAGCAGTGACCGGGACAGGGAGTGGACTGAAGCTTTCTTT
CASSDRDREWTEAFF
>.|13|TRBJ2-3|TRBV6-5|.
TGTGCCAGCAGTTACCTCAACACAGATACGCAGTATTTT
CASSYLNTDTQYF
>.|15|TRBJ2-2|TRBV7-3|.
TGTGCCAGCAGCCCACAGGGGGAGGGGATCGGGGAGGTGTTTTTT
CASSPQGEGIGEVFF
>many|17|TRBJ2-5|TRBV12-3/TRBV12-4|TRBD2
TGTGCCAGCAGTTTAGGGACTAGCGGGGAAAGTGGGGAGACCCAGTACTTC
CASSLGTSGESGETQYF
>many|16|TRBJ2-3|TRBV10-3|.
TGTGCCATCATCCGGATTAGGGCAGGGAGCACAGATACGCAGTATTTT
CAIIRIRAGSTDTQYF
>.|15|TRBJ2-5|TRBV30|.
TGTGCCTGGAGCCCCGCCAGTGGGGGGCTGGAGACCCAGTACTTC
CAWSPASGGLETQYF
>.|14|TRBJ1-6|TRBV20-1|.
TGCAGTGTACGGGGCCAAGAGATGAATTCACCCCTCCACTTT
CSVRGQEMNSPLHF
>many|14|TRBJ2-3|TRBV5-5|.
TGTGCCAGCAGCTTGATCTTTTACACAGATACGCAGTATTTT
CASSLIFYTDTQYF
>many|16|TRBJ1-1|TRBV5-6|.
TGTGCCAGCAGCTTGGAAGGGCCCGTGGGGGAGACTGAAGCTTTCTTT
CASSLEGPVGETEAFF
>.|16|TRBJ1-6|TRBV15|TRBD1
TGTGCCACCAGCAGAGGGGGACAGGATACCAATTCACCCCTCCACTTT
CATSRGGQDTNSPLHF
>few|14|TRBJ1-1|TRBV7-9|.
TGTGCCAGCAGCTTGGCTCTTACAGGGATTGAAGCTTTCTTT
CASSLALTGIEAFF
>many|11|TRBJ2-1|TRBV6-6|.
TGTGCCAGCAGTTACGGCGGGGAGCAGTTCTTC
CASSYGGEQFF
>few|14|TRBJ2-2|TRBV5-5|.
TGTGCCAGCAGCTTGACAGGGATCACCGGGGAGCTGTTTTTT
CASSLTGITGELFF
>many|14|TRBJ2-7|TRBV5-1|.
TGCGCCAGCAGCTTGACGGTCCGCTCCTACGAGCAGTACTTC
CASSLTVRSYEQYF
>.|13|TRBJ1-2|TRBV7-9|.
TGTGCCAGCAGCCAAGCGGGGGGTAAAGGCTACACCTTC
CASSQAGGKGYTF
>few|14|TRBJ2-2|TRBV19|.
TGTGCCAGTAGTATCGAAAGGGTAACCGGGGAGCTGTTTTTT
CASSIERVTGELFF
>.|17|TRBJ1-2|TRBV6-5|TRBD1
TGTGCCAGCAGAGTCCGGGGACAGCCCCTAATTTACTATGGCTACACCTTC
CASRVRGQPLIYYGYTF
>many|13|TRBJ2-3|TRBV18|.
TGTGCCAGCTCTCTCAGAAGCACAGATAAGCAGTATTTT
CASSLRSTDKQYF
>.|13|TRBJ1-2|TRBV3-1|.
TGTGCCAGCAGCCACAAGGACCGCTATGGCTACACCTTC
CASSHKDRYGYTF
>many|13|TRBJ1-2|TRBV18|.
TGTGCCAGCTCACCACTCGCAGGTCCTGTCTACACCTTC
CASSPLAGPVYTF
>many|15|TRBJ2-1|TRBV12-3/TRBV12-4|TRBD2
TGTGCCAGCAGGCCCCTAGCGGGGGGGTACAATGAGCAGTTCTTC
CASRPLAGGYNEQFF
>few|13|TRBJ1-2|TRBV18|.
TGTGCCAGCTCACCACCGGCAGGGGATGGCTACACCTTC
CASSPPAGDGYTF
>many|16|TRBJ2-7|TRBV7-2|TRBD2
TGTGCCAGCAGCTCGCCGACTAGCGGGGGATCCTACGAGCAGTACTTC
CASSSPTSGGSYEQYF
>many|14|TRBJ1-5|TRBV24-1|TRBD1
TGTGCCACCAGTGACAAACAGGGGAATCAGCCCCAGCATTTT
CATSDKQGNQPQHF
>few|15|TRBJ2-2|TRBV4-1|.
TGCGCCAGCAGCCAAGTCCGGGGGCTTACCGGGGAGCTGTTTTTT
CASSQVRGLTGELFF
>.|14|TRBJ2-2|TRBV6-1|.
TGTGCCAGCAGCTGGAGCGGAGGGGGTGGGCGCCTGTTTTTT
CASSWSGGGGRLFF
>many|14|TRBJ2-1|TRBV5-6|.
TGTGCCAGCAGCTTTCAGTGGGGTAGGAATGAGCAGTTCTTC
CASSFQWGRNEQFF
>.|18|TRBJ2-2|TRBV6-4|TRBD2
TGTGCCAGCAGTGACCAGAAGACTAGCGGGGATAACACCGGGGAGCTGTTTTTT
CASSDQKTSGDNTGELFF
>many|16|TRBJ2-7|TRBV14|.
TGTGCCAGCAGCCCCAGGTCGGTCAGGACGACCTACGAGCAGTACTTC
CASSPRSVRTTYEQYF
>.|12|TRBJ1-1|TRBV20-1|TRBD1
TGCAGTGCTAGCCACAGGGGCGACGAAGCTTTCTTT
CSASHRGDEAFF
>.|16|TRBJ2-3|TRBV4-1|TRBD1
TGCGCCAGCAGCCAGATAGGGACAGGGAGCACAGATACGCAGTATTTT
CASSQIGTGSTDTQYF
>few|16|TRBJ2-1|TRBV10-3|TRBD2
TGTGCCATCAGCAACCCAAGCGGGGGGGCCCGGAATGAGCAGTTCTTC
CAISNPSGGARNEQFF
>many|14|TRBJ1-5|TRBV6-2/TRBV6-3|TRBD1
TGTGCCAGCAGGCTAGAGGACAGGGGGCAGCCCCAGCATTTT
CASRLEDRGQPQHF
>.|16|TRBJ1-1|TRBV20-1|.
TGCAGTGCTCGTGCGGGGGCCGCCAGGATGAACACTGAAGCTTTCTTT
CSARAGAARMNTEAFF
>few|14|TRBJ1-1|TRBV20-1|.
TGCAGTGCTAGAGAGTACGGAGGGTACACTGAAGCTTTCTTT
CSAREYGGYTEAFF
>few|14|TRBJ1-2|TRBV5-1|.
TGCGCCAGCAGCTATTCCGACCGAGCCTATGGCTACACCTTC
CASSYSDRAYGYTF
>many|17|TRBJ2-3|TRBV7-6|.
TGTGCCAGCAGCTTAGGAAGGGGTCGCATGGGCACAGATACGCAGTATTTT
CASSLGRGRMGTDTQYF
>.|15|TRBJ2-1|TRBV29-1|.
TGCAGCGTTGAAGGGACCGCGACAGAGGACAATGAGCAGTTCTTC
CSVEGTATEDNEQFF
>many|15|TRBJ2-2|TRBV7-8|TRBD1
TGTGCCAGCACCAGAGGGACAGGGGGCAGGTGGGAGCTGTTTTTT
CASTRGTGGRWELFF
>many|14|TRBJ2-4|TRBV3-1|.
TGTGCCAGCAGCCCGGACTGGAGCAAAAACATTCAGTACTTC
CASSPDWSKNIQYF
>many|17|TRBJ2-2|TRBV7-8|.
TGTGCCAGCACCGCGGGCTATGGGGTCGCGAACACCGGGGAGCTGTTTTTT
CASTAGYGVANTGELFF
>.|12|TRBJ2-5|TRBV11-2|.
TGTGCCAGCAGCAATGCCCCGGAGACCCAGTACTTC
CASSNAPETQYF